A selection of T cell receptor beta chains follows, all from one sample in a study of quantifying T cell responses using KT2 cells. TCRdb reprocessed the UMI-ligation and nested PCR reads via MiXCR and lists one record per CDR3 protein. The sample holds some 48,000 distinct CDR3 sequences, more than 9% seen once. The source material was PBMCs spiked with cells of the T cell clone KT2. The receptors derive from a human donor. The CDR3 runs from the conserved cysteine through the conserved F or W. The order of the fields is V gene, J gene, CDR3 protein.

TRBV27	TRBJ2-7	CASSFNRVYEQYF
TRBV19	TRBJ2-1	CASKPPLDRGVDNEQFF
TRBV7-2	TRBJ2-4	CASTIQAGIQYF
TRBV4-3	TRBJ2-2	CASSRGLAPTGELFF
TRBV7-7	TRBJ1-2	CASSLSQQTQANYGYTF
TRBV6-6	TRBJ2-7	CASQDFYEQYF
TRBV7-2	TRBJ2-5	CASSLAGQGETQYF
TRBV27	TRBJ1-4	CASRGTGRNEKLFF
TRBV11-3	TRBJ1-1	CASRIDRGEAFF
TRBV18	TRBJ1-4	CASSQRQKDYEKLFF
TRBV12-3/TRBV12-4	TRBJ2-1	CASSLALVGNEQFF
TRBV4-2	TRBJ1-6	CASSQDIGSDSPLHF
TRBV19	TRBJ1-2	CASSALDRVNYGYTF
TRBV20-1	TRBJ2-7	CSAPPATGRAGYEQYF
TRBV6-1	TRBJ2-4	CASSEGTFLAKNIQYF
TRBV5-1	TRBJ2-1	CASSKVRSGTVALAGGTNNEQFF
TRBV29-1	TRBJ2-2	CSVEAGELFF
TRBV3-1	TRBJ1-4	CASSQDVTDEKLFF
TRBV7-3	TRBJ2-1	CASSRLRNDNEQFF
TRBV6-1	TRBJ1-5	CASSVGLGLNQPQHF
TRBV7-8	TRBJ1-3	CASRQLVGGQQNSGNTIYF
TRBV12-3/TRBV12-4	TRBJ2-6	CASRPGGSGANVLTF
TRBV29-1	TRBJ1-1	CSVEYGGSEAFF
TRBV4-1	TRBJ1-5	CASSQDRGLQPQHF
TRBV4-1	TRBJ2-2	CASSQGIAGTGELFF
TRBV20-1	TRBJ2-3	CSARTSGRATDTQYF
TRBV5-6	TRBJ2-1	CASSLGFGRDTNEQFF
TRBV28	TRBJ2-5	CASSLIGQGKETQYF
TRBV19	TRBJ1-5	CASSGTGAQPQHF
TRBV12-3/TRBV12-4	TRBJ2-7	CASSSFTGARNYEQYF
TRBV7-2	TRBJ2-7	CASSAGTSGYYEQYF
TRBV12-3/TRBV12-4	TRBJ2-1	CASSIPGPTLF
TRBV5-4	TRBJ1-3	CASSVAGTGPGNTIYF
TRBV6-4	TRBJ2-3	CASSPETSGGTDTQYF
TRBV4-1	TRBJ2-1	CASSTVGVSYNEQFF
TRBV6-5	TRBJ1-2	CASGTGTGGPGGYTF
TRBV5-1	TRBJ1-4	CASSSSNQGVLRNEKLFF
TRBV27	TRBJ2-7	CASSPTTGSWWNEQYF
TRBV2	TRBJ2-6	CASRPGQGISTGANVLTF
TRBV9	TRBJ2-5	CASSSTSGAFQETQYF
TRBV2	TRBJ2-5	CASSEEETQYF
TRBV20-1	TRBJ2-1	CSARSGTSGRYNEQFF
TRBV13	TRBJ1-1	CASSSTWTDNTEAFF
TRBV10-3	TRBJ1-3	CAISPALQGTGNTIYF
TRBV2	TRBJ2-3	CASGEGYRGITDTQYF
TRBV6-5	TRBJ2-3	CASSLQSSSTDTQYF
TRBV7-7	TRBJ1-1	CASSFATNTEAFF
TRBV12-3/TRBV12-4	TRBJ1-5	CASMAYSNQPQHF
TRBV18	TRBJ1-1	CASSPRENTEAFF
TRBV2	TRBJ2-5	CASSEALLTSDRETQYF
TRBV4-2	TRBJ2-4	CASSQEGAGGAKNIQYF
TRBV24-1	TRBJ2-3	CATSPGRRSTDTQYF
TRBV20-1	TRBJ2-3	CSARPIAGVPTDTQYF
TRBV6-5	TRBJ1-6	CASSPTQLNSPLHF